This entry lists 7 T cell receptor beta chains sequenced from one sample in a study of T cells after yellow fever vaccination. TCRdb passed the 5' RACE reads through MiXCR, listing each CDR3 protein once. The sample includes some 300,000 distinct CDR3 sequences, 7.5% to 9% seen only once; the top ten take about 3.7%. The specimen comprised CD4+ T cells sorted from PBMCs, sampled 5 days after the yellow fever booster vaccination. The receptors come from a man younger than 30 who received the YFV17D yellow fever vaccine.

In its sample, this clonotype was seen a few times. This chain connects TRBV4-1 to TRBJ2-7; TRBD2 matches 11 bases. CDR3 length equals 16 residues. The germline CDR1 and CDR2 sequences are MGHRA and YSYEKL. V lost 3 bases and J lost 0; bases outside the gene matches: 4. CDR3 protein: CASSQVLAGDSYEQYF. The CDR3 bases are TGCGCCAGCAGCCAGGTACTAGCGGGGGACTCCTACGAGCAGTACTTC.

This chain joins TRBV7-8 and TRBJ2-1, with TRBD2 matching 8 bases. This CDR3 is built from 15 residues. Trimming took 5 bases from V and 5 from J; bases not matched to a gene: 8. Germline CDR1 and CDR2: SGHVS and FQNEAQ. The CDR3 loop reads CASSGGRGAHNEQFF. DNA for the CDR3: TGTGCCAGCAGCGGGGGGCGGGGGGCCCACAATGAGCAGTTCTTC.

In this sample, this clonotype turned up a few times. This rearrangement joins TRBV11-2 to TRBJ1-2, with D possibly TRBD1 on 5 matching bases. V was shortened by 5 bases and J by 3 bases, with 10 bases between the two germline ends. Germline V lookup: CDR1 SGHAT, CDR2 FQNNGV. This CDR3 comprises 13 residues. The CDR3 bases are TGTGCCAGCAGCCCGGACAAGGACTATGGCTACACCTTC. It is translated as CASSPDKDYGYTF.

This clonotype has only a few counts. The chain has TRBV20-1 and TRBJ2-3; the match to TRBD2 covers 13 bases. V was pared by 3 bases and J by 3 bases, with 6 bases of the junction left unmatched. Germline V gene lookup returns CDR1 DFQATT and CDR2 SNEGSKA (reference sequence). CDR3 length: 16 residues. CDR3 protein: CSASRGTSGETDTQYF. In DNA form, the CDR3 reads TGCAGTGCTAGTCGGGGGACTAGCGGGGAGACAGATACGCAGTATTTT.

The J gene is TRBJ2-7, the V gene TRBV7-9; D unclear. Trimming took 1 base from V and 5 from J, leaving 3 bases between them. The germline CDR1 and CDR2 sequences are SEHNR and FQNEAQ (reference sequence). The CDR3 has 11 amino acids. The CDR3 DNA reads as TGTGCCAGCAGCTTAGTTGACGAGCAGTACTTC. Protein: CASSLVDEQYF.

This clonotype was seen repeatedly, ten times or more. The CDR3 reads CASTPGQENYGYTF. CDR3 nucleotide sequence: TGCGCCAGCACCCCGGGACAGGAGAATTATGGCTACACCTTC. This chain uses TRBV5-1 with TRBJ1-2, with 8 bases matching TRBD1. Germline CDR1 is SGHRS and CDR2 is YFSETQ. This CDR3 has 14 amino acids. J lost 5 bases, V lost 6 bases, and 9 bases had no gene match.

The V gene is TRBV3-1, the J gene TRBJ1-1, with 7 bases lining up with TRBD1. J gave up 1 base and V 1 base, and 21 bases lay outside the gene matches. The CDR3 is made up of 21 amino acids. CDR1 is LGHDT, CDR2 YNNKEL, per germline (reference sequence). For the CDR3, the DNA is TGTGCCAGCAGCCAAGCATTCATCTCGGGGGACAGTCATGACCCGAACACTGAAGCTTTCTTT. Its protein product is CASSQAFISGDSHDPNTEAFF. The full variable domain, rest sourced from reference TRBV3-1 and TRBJ1-1, is DTAVSQTPKYLVTQMGNDKSIKCEQNLGHDTMYWYKQDSKKFLKIMFSYNNKELIINETVPNRFSPKSPDKAHLNLHINSLELGDSAVYFCASSQAFISGDSHDPNTEAFFGQGTRLTVV.